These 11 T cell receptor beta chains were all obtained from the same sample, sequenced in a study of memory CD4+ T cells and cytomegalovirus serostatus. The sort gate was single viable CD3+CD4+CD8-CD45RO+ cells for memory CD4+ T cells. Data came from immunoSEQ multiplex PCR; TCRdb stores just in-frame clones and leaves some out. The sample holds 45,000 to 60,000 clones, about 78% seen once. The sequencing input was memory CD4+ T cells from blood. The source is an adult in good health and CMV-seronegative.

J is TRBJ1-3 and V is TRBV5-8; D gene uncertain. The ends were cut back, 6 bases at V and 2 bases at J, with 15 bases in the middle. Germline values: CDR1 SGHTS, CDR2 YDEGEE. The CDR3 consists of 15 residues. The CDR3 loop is CASTQPLGAGNTIYF. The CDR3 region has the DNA TGTGCCAGCACCCAGCCCCTGGGAGCTGGAAACACCATATATTTT.

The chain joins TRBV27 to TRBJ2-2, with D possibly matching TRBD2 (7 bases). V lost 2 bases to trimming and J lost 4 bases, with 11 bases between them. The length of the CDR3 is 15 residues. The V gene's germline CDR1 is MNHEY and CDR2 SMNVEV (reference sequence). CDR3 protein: CASSLGGGLTGELFF. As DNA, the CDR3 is TGTGCCAGCAGTTTAGGCGGGGGCCTCACCGGGGAGCTGTTTTTT.

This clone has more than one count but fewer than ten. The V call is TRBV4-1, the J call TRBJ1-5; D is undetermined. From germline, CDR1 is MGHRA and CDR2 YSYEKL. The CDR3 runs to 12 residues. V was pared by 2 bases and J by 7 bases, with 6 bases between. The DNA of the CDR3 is TGCGCCAGCAGCCAACCAAGACAGCCCCAGCATTTT. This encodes CASSQPRQPQHF.

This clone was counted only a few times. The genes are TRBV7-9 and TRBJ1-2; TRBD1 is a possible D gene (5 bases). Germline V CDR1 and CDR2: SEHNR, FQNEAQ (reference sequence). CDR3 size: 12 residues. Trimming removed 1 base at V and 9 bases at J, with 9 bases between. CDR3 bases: TGTGCCAGCAGCTTAGAGCAGGGCCGCTACACCTTC. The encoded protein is CASSLEQGRYTF.

The CDR3 loop reads CASRPTGTREQYF. The CDR3 nucleotides read TGTGCCAGTAGACCAACAGGGACCCGCGAGCAGTACTTC. This chain uses TRBV19 with TRBJ2-7; tentatively, D is TRBD1 (6 bases). The CDR3 runs to 13 residues. V shed 6 bases and J shed 6 bases, with 15 bases lying between them. Germline V lookup: CDR1 LNHDA, CDR2 SQIVND (reference sequence). Full variable domain (outside the CDR3, taken from reference TRBV19 and TRBJ2-7): DGGITQSPKYLFRKEGQNVTLSCEQNLNHDAMYWYRQDPGQGLRLIYYSQIVNDFQKGDIAEGYSVSREKKESFPLTVTSAQKNPTAFYLCASRPTGTREQYFGPGTRLTVT.

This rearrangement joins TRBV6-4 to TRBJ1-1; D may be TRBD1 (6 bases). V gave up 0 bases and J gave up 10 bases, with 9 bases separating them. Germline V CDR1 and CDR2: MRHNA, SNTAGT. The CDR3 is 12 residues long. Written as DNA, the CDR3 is TGTGCCAGCAGTGACTCGTGGGGGCGAGCTTTCTTT. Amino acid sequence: CASSDSWGRAFF.

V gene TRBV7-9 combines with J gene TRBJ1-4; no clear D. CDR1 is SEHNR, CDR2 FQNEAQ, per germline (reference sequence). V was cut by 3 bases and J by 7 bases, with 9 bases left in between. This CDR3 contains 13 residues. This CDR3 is CASSLWAGEKLFF. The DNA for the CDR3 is TGTGCCAGCAGCTTGTGGGCGGGTGAAAAACTGTTTTTT.

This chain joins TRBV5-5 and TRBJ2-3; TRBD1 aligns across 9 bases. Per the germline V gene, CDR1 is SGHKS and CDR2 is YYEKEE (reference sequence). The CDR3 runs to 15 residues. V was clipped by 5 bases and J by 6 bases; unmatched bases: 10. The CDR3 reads CASSPRQGERDTQYF. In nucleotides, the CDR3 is TGTGCCAGCAGTCCGAGACAGGGGGAACGGGATACGCAGTATTTT.

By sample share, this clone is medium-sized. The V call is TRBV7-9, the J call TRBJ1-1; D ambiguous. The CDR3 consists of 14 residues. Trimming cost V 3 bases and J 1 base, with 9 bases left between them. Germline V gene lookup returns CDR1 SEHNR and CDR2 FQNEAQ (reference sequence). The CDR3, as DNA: TGTGCCAGCAGCTTCGGGTGGGGGAACACTGAAGCTTTCTTT. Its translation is CASSFGWGNTEAFF. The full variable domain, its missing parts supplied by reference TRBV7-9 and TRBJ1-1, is DTGVSQNPRHKITKRGQNVTFRCDPISEHNRLYWYRQTLGQGPEFLTYFQNEAQLEKSRLLSDRFSAERPKGSFSTLEIQRTEQGDSAMYLCASSFGWGNTEAFFGQGTRLTVV.

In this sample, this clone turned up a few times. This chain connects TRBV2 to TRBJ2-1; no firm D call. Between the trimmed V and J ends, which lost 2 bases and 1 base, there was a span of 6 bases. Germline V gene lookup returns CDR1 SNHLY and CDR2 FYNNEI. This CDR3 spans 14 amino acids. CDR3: CASSELVSYNEQFF. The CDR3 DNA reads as TGTGCCAGCAGTGAACTAGTGTCCTACAATGAGCAGTTCTTC. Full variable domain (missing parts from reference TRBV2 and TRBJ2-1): EPEVTQTPSHQVTQMGQEVILRCVPISNHLYFYWYRQILGQKVEFLVSFYNNEISEKSEIFDDQFSVERPDGSNFTLKIRSTKLEDSAMYFCASSELVSYNEQFFGPGTRLTVL.

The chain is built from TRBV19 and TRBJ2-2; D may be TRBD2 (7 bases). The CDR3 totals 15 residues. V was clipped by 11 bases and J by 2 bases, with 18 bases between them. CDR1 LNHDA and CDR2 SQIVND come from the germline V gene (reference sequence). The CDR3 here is CASRGGTTNTGELFF. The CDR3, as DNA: TGTGCCTCTCGAGGGGGGACTACTAACACCGGGGAGCTGTTTTTT.